A single sample is the source of the 16 T cell receptor beta chains below, sequenced in a study of blood T cell repertoires in COVID-19. The repertoire was sequenced with immunoSEQ multiplex PCR; TCRdb's copy has only in-frame clones and lacks some. The sample comprises 200,000 to 250,000 clones, 82% of which are singletons, and 12% rests with the top ten. Sequenced input: peripheral blood. The receptors were gathered from a woman aged 35 to 49 with acute or convalescent COVID-19.

The gene calls are TRBV20-1 and TRBJ2-1; 8 nucleotides line up with TRBD1. CDR1 is DFQATT, CDR2 SNEGSKA, per germline (reference sequence). Trimming took 5 bases from V and 15 from J; bases not matched to a gene: 9. This CDR3 has 11 residues. The CDR3 sequence is CSAPTDRGMFF. CDR3 bases: TGCAGTGCTCCTACTGACAGGGGCATGTTCTTC.

This clone was counted ten times or more. This rearrangement joins TRBV11-2 to TRBJ2-1; 9 bases fit TRBD2. After removal of 3 bases from V and 7 bases from J, the junction contained 13 bases not matched to a gene. Germline V gene sequence: CDR1 SGHAT, CDR2 FQNNGV. The length of the CDR3 is 17 residues. CDR3 sequence: CASSFTTTSGRNNEQFF. The DNA of the CDR3 is TGTGCCAGCAGCTTCACAACCACCAGCGGGAGGAATAATGAGCAGTTCTTC.

This sequence joins TRBV30 and TRBJ2-1; D remains ambiguous. The V end lost 4 bases, the J end lost 4 bases, and 8 bases lay between the germline ends. Per germline, CDR1 GTSNPN and CDR2 SVGIG (reference sequence). The CDR3 totals 12 residues. This CDR3 is CAWTGWYNEQFF. CDR3 nucleotide sequence: TGTGCCTGGACAGGATGGTACAATGAGCAGTTCTTC. The full variable domain, its missing parts supplied by reference TRBV30 and TRBJ2-1, is SQTIHQWPATLVQPVGSPLSLECTVEGTSNPNLYWYRQAAGRGLQLLFYSVGIGQISSEVPQNLSASRPQDRQFILSSKKLLLSDSGFYLCAWTGWYNEQFFGPGTRLTVL.

The chain is built from TRBV6-2 or TRBV6-3 and TRBJ1-3, with a possible D match to TRBD1 (6 bases). Germline assignment: CDR1 MNHEY and CDR2 SVGEGT. V was cut by 6 bases and J by 0 bases, with 27 bases left in between. The CDR3 runs 20 residues. The CDR3 loop is CASSPLLDSGTRSSGNTIYF. The CDR3 nucleotides are TGTGCCAGCAGCCCCCTGCTAGACTCCGGGACAAGGAGCTCTGGAAACACCATATATTTT.

The chain recombines TRBV19 with TRBJ2-3, with TRBD2 matching 9 bases. The germline V gene encodes CDR1 LNHDA and CDR2 SQIVND (reference sequence). J lost 2 bases, V lost 5 bases, and 8 bases had no gene match. CDR3 length equals 16 residues. The CDR3 reads CASSLSLAGPTDTQYF. In nucleotides, the CDR3 is TGTGCCAGTAGTTTGAGTCTAGCGGGACCCACAGATACGCAGTATTTT.

J is TRBJ1-5 and V is TRBV27; possibly TRBD1 for D (5 bases). Germline-derived CDR1 and CDR2 are MNHEY and SMNVEV (reference sequence). The V end lost 3 bases, the J end lost 1 base, and 10 bases lay between the germline ends. The CDR3 sequence is 15 residues long. In DNA, the CDR3 is TGTGCCAGCAGTTTGACCGGGGGAAGCAATCAGCCCCAGCATTTT. Translated: CASSLTGGSNQPQHF.

The chain uses TRBV5-8 and TRBJ2-3; 8 bases match TRBD2. Germline-derived CDR1 and CDR2 are SGHTS and YDEGEE. The CDR3 runs 16 residues. Germline trimming cut 4 bases from V and 4 bases from J; bases unmatched to any gene: 11. The CDR3 nucleotides are TGTGCCAGCAGCGGGCGCAGGGGACTAGTATCAGATACGCAGTATTTT. Residues: CASSGRRGLVSDTQYF.

The chain has TRBV5-4 and TRBJ1-2; D not certain. The germline V gene encodes CDR1 SGHNT and CDR2 YYREEE (reference sequence). CDR3 length equals 13 residues. V dropped 1 base and J dropped 4 bases, with 8 bases sitting between them. CDR3 sequence reads: CASSLLGSYGYTF. In DNA, the CDR3 is TGTGCCAGCAGCTTGCTTGGCAGCTATGGCTACACCTTC. Full variable domain (rest looked up from reference TRBV5-4 and TRBJ1-2): ETGVTQSPTHLIKTRGQQVTLRCSSQSGHNTVSWYQQALGQGPQFIFQYYREEENGRGNFPPRFSGLQFPNYSSELNVNALELDDSALYLCASSLLGSYGYTFGSGTRLTVV.

This chain joins TRBV2 and TRBJ2-6, with D uncertain. The germline V gene has CDR1 SNHLY and CDR2 FYNNEI. The CDR3 is 16 amino acids. V was clipped by 2 bases and J by 0 bases, with 8 bases between them. The CDR3 DNA sequence: TGTGCCAGCAGTGAAAAAGGAGCCTCTGGGGCCAACGTCCTGACTTTC. It is translated as CASSEKGASGANVLTF. Supplemented by reference TRBV2 and TRBJ2-6, the full variable domain reads EPEVTQTPSHQVTQMGQEVILRCVPISNHLYFYWYRQILGQKVEFLVSFYNNEISEKSEIFDDQFSVERPDGSNFTLKIRSTKLEDSAMYFCASSEKGASGANVLTFGAGSRLTVL.

V and J are TRBV7-2 and TRBJ1-6, with TRBD1 as a possible D gene (6 bases). Germline lookup yields CDR1 SGHTA and CDR2 FQGNSA. The CDR3 spans 14 residues. Between the trimmed V and J ends, which lost 5 bases and 6 bases, there was a span of 11 bases. The CDR3 loop reads CASSLGQINSPLHF. The CDR3 DNA follows: TGTGCCAGCAGCCTTGGACAGATTAATTCACCCCTCCACTTT.

This chain connects TRBV10-2 to TRBJ2-7, with D possibly being TRBD1 (5 bases). Trimming stripped 0 bases from V and 4 bases from J, with 10 bases between. The CDR3 contains 14 residues. CDR1 is WSHSY and CDR2 is SAAADI in the germline V gene. The CDR3 loop reads CASSESWQGYEQYF. The CDR3 region has the DNA TGCGCCAGCAGTGAGTCGTGGCAGGGATACGAGCAGTACTTC.

The V call is TRBV7-3, the J call TRBJ2-7; tentatively, D is TRBD2 (5 bases). Trimming removed 5 bases at V and 6 bases at J, with 17 bases between. From germline, CDR1 is SGHTA and CDR2 FQGTGA. The CDR3 sequence is 14 residues long. The CDR3 DNA is TGTGCCAGCAGCCCGCGCGGAGGACTCGGCGAGCAGTACTTC. Protein product: CASSPRGGLGEQYF.

J is TRBJ2-3 and V is TRBV24-1; 11 bases map to TRBD2. The CDR3 has 16 amino acids. CDR1 and CDR2 (germline): KGHDR, SFDVKD. V dropped 5 bases and J dropped 5; count of bases not matched to a gene: 8. This CDR3 reads CATSGPLAGGVDTQYF. As DNA, the CDR3 is TGTGCCACCAGTGGCCCTCTAGCGGGAGGAGTAGATACGCAGTATTTT.

J is TRBJ2-7 and V is TRBV7-2, with 7 bases lining up with TRBD1. The junction had 7 bases not matched to a gene; V was cut back by 3 bases and J by 2 bases. Germline lookup yields CDR1 SGHTA and CDR2 FQGNSA. The CDR3 spans 15 residues. The CDR3 protein is CASSFSGQNPYEQYF. DNA of the CDR3: TGTGCCAGCAGCTTCTCGGGACAGAACCCCTACGAGCAGTACTTC.

The CDR3 protein is CASSAWTGNTEAFF. CDR3 sequence (DNA): TGTGCCAGCAGCGCATGGACAGGGAACACTGAAGCTTTCTTT. The rearrangement links TRBV5-6 to TRBJ1-1; 7 bases line up with TRBD1. V dropped 4 bases and J dropped 1; count of bases not matched to a gene: 4. The CDR3 covers 14 residues. CDR1 and CDR2 (germline): SGHDT, YYEEEE.

Only one count was recorded for this clone. J is TRBJ1-3 and V is TRBV7-6; a weak D match, TRBD1 (6 bases). The length of the CDR3 is 18 residues. Germline CDR1 and CDR2: SGHVS and FNYEAQ. Trimming cost V 5 bases and J 0 bases, with 20 bases left between them. CDR3 region: CASSVRGRGRFSGNTIYF. CDR3 in DNA: TGTGCCAGCAGCGTCCGGGGCAGGGGAAGGTTCTCTGGAAACACCATATATTTT.